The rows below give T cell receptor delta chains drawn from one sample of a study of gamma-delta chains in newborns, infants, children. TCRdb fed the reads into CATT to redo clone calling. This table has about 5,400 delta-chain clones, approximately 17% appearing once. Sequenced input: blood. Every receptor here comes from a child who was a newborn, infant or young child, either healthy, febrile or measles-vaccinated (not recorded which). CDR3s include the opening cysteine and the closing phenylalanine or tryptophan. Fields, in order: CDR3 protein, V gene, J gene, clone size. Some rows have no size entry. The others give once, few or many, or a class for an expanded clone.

CDR3: CACDTGGFGVSWDTRQMFF
V: TRDV2
J: TRDJ3
size: few

CDR3: CACDTVGIGDKLIF
V: TRDV2
J: TRDJ1
size: medium-sized

CDR3: CACDHVLGGSWDTRQMFF
V: TRDV2
J: TRDJ3
size: .

CDR3: CACDTVLGGPALTAQLFF
V: TRDV2
J: TRDJ2
size: few

CDR3: CACDPLLGVDTDKLIF
V: TRDV2
J: TRDJ1
size: .

CDR3: CALGEPGLPPLLGEKLIF
V: TRDV1
J: TRDJ1
size: .

CDR3: CALGEPRLPYTDKLIF
V: TRDV1
J: TRDJ1
size: .

CDR3: CALGKELVHYTDKLIF
V: TRDV1
J: TRDJ1
size: medium-sized

CDR3: CACDTVGIDPSSWDTRQMFF
V: TRDV2
J: TRDJ3
size: few

CDR3: CACDSILGDSDTDKLIF
V: TRDV2
J: TRDJ1
size: few

CDR3: CACDTSGRDIPDKLIF
V: TRDV2
J: TRDJ1
size: few

CDR3: CACDPLGTDKLIF
V: TRDV2
J: TRDJ1
size: medium-sized

CDR3: CACDDWGKTAQLFF
V: TRDV2
J: TRDJ2
size: medium-sized

CDR3: CACDGIRSWDTRQMFF
V: TRDV2
J: TRDJ3
size: medium-sized

CDR3: CACDTGGYIDWDTRQMFF
V: TRDV2
J: TRDJ3
size: medium-sized

CDR3: CACDTHYWGQLTAQLFF
V: TRDV2
J: TRDJ2
size: .

CDR3: CACDTAGGYRDKLIF
V: TRDV2
J: TRDJ1
size: medium-sized

CDR3: CALGVPPWGDRYTDKLIF
V: TRDV1
J: TRDJ1
size: .

CDR3: CALGEPTLPIRADWGALWPLKLIF
V: TRDV1
J: TRDJ1
size: .

CDR3: CACDTVHHSAGGSTYTDKLIF
V: TRDV2
J: TRDJ1
size: few

CDR3: CARDAVGIGDKLIF
V: TRDV2
J: TRDJ1
size: .

CDR3: CACDPLKLGDTGSADKLIF
V: TRDV2
J: TRDJ1
size: medium-sized

CDR3: CACDTVGDRPTDKLIF
V: TRDV2
J: TRDJ1
size: medium-sized

CDR3: CALGASLGEYTDKLIF
V: TRDV1
J: TRDJ1
size: medium-sized

CDR3: CACDTLGDSDSWDTRQMFF
V: TRDV2
J: TRDJ3
size: .

CDR3: CAFEYRVLSVAGGYLFPDKLIF
V: TRDV3
J: TRDJ1
size: few

CDR3: CACDVVTGSARYTDKLIF
V: TRDV2
J: TRDJ1
size: medium-sized

CDR3: CACDTPFLGDKQTWDTRQMFF
V: TRDV2
J: TRDJ3
size: few

CDR3: CACDTVLGVITYTDKLIF
V: TRDV2
J: TRDJ1
size: few

CDR3: CACDTGSLLGDSSWDTRQMFF
V: TRDV2
J: TRDJ3
size: .

CDR3: CACDTEVAGDPPGLIF
V: TRDV2
J: TRDJ1
size: medium-sized

CDR3: CACDPILGESSWDTRQMFF
V: TRDV2
J: TRDJ3
size: .

CDR3: CADYVTGGYYYSLYTDKLIF
V: TRDV3
J: TRDJ1
size: .

CDR3: CACDPVLGAFENTDKLIF
V: TRDV2
J: TRDJ1
size: medium-sized

CDR3: CACDTVGTGGSAYTDKLIF
V: TRDV2
J: TRDJ1
size: .

CDR3: CACDATGGSWDTRQMFF
V: TRDV2
J: TRDJ3
size: few

CDR3: CACDTGTGGSSWDARQMFF
V: TRDV2
J: TRDJ3
size: .

CDR3: CALGESHKPPPGDTGGKLIF
V: TRDV1
J: TRDJ1
size: .

CDR3: CALGEFLPLLSLDKLIF
V: TRDV1
J: TRDJ1
size: medium-sized

CDR3: CACDTLDPKLGDTDKLIF
V: TRDV2
J: TRDJ1
size: few

CDR3: CALGELVGCSNTGDKLIF
V: TRDV1
J: TRDJ1
size: .

CDR3: CACDQAWGIRGFTDKLIF
V: TRDV2
J: TRDJ1
size: few

CDR3: CACDPLGDTGTAQLFF
V: TRDV2
J: TRDJ2
size: medium-sized

CDR3: CACDTTWGSSWDTRQMFF
V: TRDV2
J: TRDJ3
size: .

CDR3: CACDTVFRDTSSWDTRQMFF
V: TRDV2
J: TRDJ3
size: .

CDR3: CACDTYFTGGYADLRKLIF
V: TRDV2
J: TRDJ1
size: few

CDR3: CALGGPAVTGDSYLMGTDKLIF
V: TRDV1
J: TRDJ1
size: few

CDR3: CAFSSYLGDTRVNTDKLIF
V: TRDV3
J: TRDJ1
size: few

CDR3: CACSKSGLGDTGTDKPIF
V: TRDV2
J: TRDJ1
size: .

CDR3: CACGTVVGDRYTDELIF
V: TRDV2
J: TRDJ1
size: few

CDR3: CACDTVLISGRLWDPLGWDTRQMFF
V: TRDV2
J: TRDJ3
size: .

CDR3: CACDQVLGDTSSWDTRQMFF
V: TRDV2
J: TRDJ3
size: large

CDR3: CACDTVGDTRSWDTRQMFF
V: TRDV2
J: TRDJ3
size: large

CDR3: CACDKVLGDFSWDTRQMFF
V: TRDV2
J: TRDJ3
size: .

CDR3: CACDTGGYGSWDTRQMFF
V: TRDV2
J: TRDJ3
size: medium-sized